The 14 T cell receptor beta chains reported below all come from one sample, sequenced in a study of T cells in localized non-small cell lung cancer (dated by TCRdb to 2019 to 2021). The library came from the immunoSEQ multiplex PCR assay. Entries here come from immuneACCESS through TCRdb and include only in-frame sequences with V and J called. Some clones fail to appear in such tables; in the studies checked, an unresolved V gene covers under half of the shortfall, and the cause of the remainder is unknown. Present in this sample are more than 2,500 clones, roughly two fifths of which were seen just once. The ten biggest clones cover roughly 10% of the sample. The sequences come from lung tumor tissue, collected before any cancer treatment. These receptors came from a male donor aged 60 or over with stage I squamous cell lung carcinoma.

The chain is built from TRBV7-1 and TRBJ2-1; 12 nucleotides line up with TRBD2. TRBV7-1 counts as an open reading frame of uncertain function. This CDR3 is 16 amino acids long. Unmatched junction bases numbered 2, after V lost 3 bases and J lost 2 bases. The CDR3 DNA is TGTGCCAGCAGCTCCCTAGCGGGAGGGGCCTACAATGAGCAGTTCTTC. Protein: CASSSLAGGAYNEQFF.

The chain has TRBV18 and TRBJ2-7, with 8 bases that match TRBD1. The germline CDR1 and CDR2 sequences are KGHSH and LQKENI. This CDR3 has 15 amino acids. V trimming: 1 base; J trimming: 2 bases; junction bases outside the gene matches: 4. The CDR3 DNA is TGTGCCAGCTCACCACAGGACAGGGCGACCTACGAGCAGTACTTC. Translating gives CASSPQDRATYEQYF.

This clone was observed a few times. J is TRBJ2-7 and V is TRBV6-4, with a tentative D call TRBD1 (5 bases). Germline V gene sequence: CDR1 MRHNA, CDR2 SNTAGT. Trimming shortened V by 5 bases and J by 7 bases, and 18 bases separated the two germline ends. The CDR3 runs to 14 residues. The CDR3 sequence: CASSLKPQVREQYF. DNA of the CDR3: TGTGCCAGCAGTTTAAAGCCACAGGTCCGGGAGCAGTACTTC.

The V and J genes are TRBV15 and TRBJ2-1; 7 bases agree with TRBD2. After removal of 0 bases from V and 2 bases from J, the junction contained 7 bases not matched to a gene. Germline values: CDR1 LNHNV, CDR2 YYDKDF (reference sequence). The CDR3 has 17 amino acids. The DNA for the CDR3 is TGTGCCACCAGCAGAGACATAGCGGGCTTAACCTACAATGAGCAGTTCTTC. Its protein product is CATSRDIAGLTYNEQFF.

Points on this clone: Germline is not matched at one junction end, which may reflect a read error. CDR3 DNA sequence: TGTGCCCGCAGGACAGGCGACCGAGGGGGGCCCTACGAGCAGTACTTC. Translating gives CARRTGDRGGPYEQYF. The chain carries TRBV9 and TRBJ2-7; perhaps TRBD1 as D (7 bases). The CDR3 runs to 16 residues. The V gene's germline CDR1 is SGDLS and CDR2 YYNGEE.

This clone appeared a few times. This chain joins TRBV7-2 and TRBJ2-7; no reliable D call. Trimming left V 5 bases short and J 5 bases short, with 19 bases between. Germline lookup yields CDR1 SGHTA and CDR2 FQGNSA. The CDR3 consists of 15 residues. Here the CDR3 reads CASSRPDALRDEQYF. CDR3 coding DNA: TGTGCCAGCAGCCGACCGGACGCACTACGGGACGAGCAGTACTTC.

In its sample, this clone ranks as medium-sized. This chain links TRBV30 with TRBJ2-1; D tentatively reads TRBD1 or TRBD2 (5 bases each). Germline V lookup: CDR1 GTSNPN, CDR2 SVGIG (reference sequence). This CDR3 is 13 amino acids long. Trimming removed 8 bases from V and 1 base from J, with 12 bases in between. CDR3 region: CAGRDGSYNEQFF. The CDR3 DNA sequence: TGTGCCGGCCGGGACGGGTCCTACAATGAGCAGTTCTTC.

The DNA for the CDR3 is TGTGCCAGTAGTAAACAGCCCTCTGGCGAGCAGTACTTC. As protein: CASSKQPSGEQYF. The V call is TRBV19, the J call TRBJ2-7; D unclear. The CDR3 is 13 residues long. Per the germline V gene, CDR1 is LNHDA and CDR2 is SQIVND (reference sequence). The V gene lost 4 bases and the J gene lost 6 bases, with 13 bases spanning the gap.

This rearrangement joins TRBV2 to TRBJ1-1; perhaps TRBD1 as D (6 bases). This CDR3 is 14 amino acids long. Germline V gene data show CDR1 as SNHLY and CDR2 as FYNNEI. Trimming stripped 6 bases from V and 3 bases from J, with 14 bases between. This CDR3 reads CASSHRDPHTEAFF. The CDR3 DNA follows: TGTGCCAGCAGCCACAGGGATCCCCACACTGAAGCTTTCTTT.

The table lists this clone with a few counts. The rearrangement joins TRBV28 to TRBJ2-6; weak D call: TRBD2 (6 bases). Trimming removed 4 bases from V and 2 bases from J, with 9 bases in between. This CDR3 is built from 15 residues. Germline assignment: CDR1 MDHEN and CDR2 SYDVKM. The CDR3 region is CASSSGEAGANVLTF. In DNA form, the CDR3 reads TGTGCCAGCAGTTCCGGGGAGGCTGGGGCCAACGTCCTGACTTTC.

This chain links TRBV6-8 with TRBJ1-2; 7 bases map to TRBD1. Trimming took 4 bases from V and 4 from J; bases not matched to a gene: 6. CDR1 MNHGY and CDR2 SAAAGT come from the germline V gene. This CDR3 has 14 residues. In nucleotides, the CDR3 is TGTGCCAGCAGTTTCGACAGGGAGGGCTATGGCTACACCTTC. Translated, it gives CASSFDREGYGYTF.

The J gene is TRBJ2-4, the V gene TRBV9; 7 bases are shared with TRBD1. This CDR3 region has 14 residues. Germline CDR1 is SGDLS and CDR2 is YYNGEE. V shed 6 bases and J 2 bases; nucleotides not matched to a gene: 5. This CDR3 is CASNDREPKNIQYF. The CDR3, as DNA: TGTGCCAGCAACGACAGGGAGCCCAAAAACATTCAGTACTTC.

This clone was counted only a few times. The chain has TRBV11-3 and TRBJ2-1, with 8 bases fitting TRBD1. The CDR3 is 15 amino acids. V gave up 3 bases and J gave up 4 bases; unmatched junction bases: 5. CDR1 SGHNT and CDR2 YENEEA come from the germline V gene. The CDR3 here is CASSLSGTGYNEQFF. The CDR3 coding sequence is TGTGCCAGCAGCTTGTCCGGGACAGGATACAATGAGCAGTTCTTC.

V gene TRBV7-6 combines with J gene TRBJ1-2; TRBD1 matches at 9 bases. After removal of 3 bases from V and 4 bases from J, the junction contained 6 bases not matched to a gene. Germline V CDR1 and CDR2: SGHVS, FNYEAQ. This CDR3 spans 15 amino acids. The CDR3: CASSLEGQGGYGYTF. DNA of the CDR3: TGTGCCAGCAGCTTGGAGGGACAGGGAGGCTATGGCTACACCTTC. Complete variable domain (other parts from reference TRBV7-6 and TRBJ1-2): GAGVSQSPRYKVTKRGQDVALRCDPISGHVSLYWYRQALGQGPEFLTYFNYEAQQDKSGLPNDRFSAERPEGSISTLTIQRTEQRDSAMYRCASSLEGQGGYGYTFGSGTRLTVV.